This T cell receptor (beta chain) was retrieved from a study of T cell responses to AZD1222 COVID-19 vaccine. The repertoire was sequenced with immunoSEQ multiplex PCR; TCRdb's copy has only in-frame clones and lacks some. The sample has 150,000 to 200,000 clones; approximately 93% are singletons. In this sample, this clone turned up a few times. The sample carries other DNA sequences with the same CDR3. The starting material was peripheral blood, obtained on day 0 of AZD1222 vaccination. This sequence originates from an adult in good health.

CDR3: CASSRGQGNGYTF. Written as DNA, the CDR3 is TGTGCCAGTAGTAGGGGACAGGGGAATGGCTACACCTTC. This chain joins TRBV19 and TRBJ1-2, with 10 positions matching TRBD1. Germline lookup yields CDR1 LNHDA and CDR2 SQIVND (reference sequence). The CDR3 covers 13 residues. The J segment lost 6 bases and the V segment lost 4 bases, leaving 2 bases of the junction unmatched.